This is a list of T cell receptor beta chains from one sample in a study of technical replicates of blood from several donors. Data came from immunoSEQ multiplex PCR; TCRdb stores just in-frame clones and leaves some out. The sample holds under 95,000 clones, about 94% seen once. Sequencing was performed on T cells isolated from PBMCs. The receptors were sampled from a human donor in good health. Each CDR3 is given with its conserved first and last residue. Fields, in order: J gene, clone size, V gene, D gene, CDR3 DNA, CDR3 protein. The D gene is left open where the match is weak. Clone sizes are given selectively: once, few, many, or a class where the clone is expanded.

TRBJ2-5 | few | TRBV5-8 | TRBD1 | TGTGCCAGCAGCTTTGGGACAGGGGGGTCAGAGACCCAGTACTTC | CASSFGTGGSETQYF
TRBJ1-6 | . | TRBV4-1 | . | TGCGCCAGCAGCCAAGATAGCCAGGGGACACCAAATTCACCCCTCCACTTT | CASSQDSQGTPNSPLHF
TRBJ2-5 | . | TRBV15 | . | TGTGCCACCGGAGGATTGACCGTGGGGGAGACCCAGTACTTC | CATGGLTVGETQYF
TRBJ1-5 | once | TRBV5-6 | . | TGTGCCAGCAGCTTGGCCCAGGGTTACAATCAGCCCCAGCATTTT | CASSLAQGYNQPQHF
TRBJ1-3 | . | TRBV9 | . | TGTGCCAGCAGCCACCCCAGGGTTTTTTCCTCGATGGGTGGAAACACCATATATTTT | CASSHPRVFSSMGGNTIYF
TRBJ1-4 | . | TRBV5-1 | TRBD1 | TGCGCCAGCAGCCGGACAGGGCAAACAACTAATGAAAAACTGTTTTTT | CASSRTGQTTNEKLFF
TRBJ2-5 | . | TRBV11-2 | TRBD2 | TGTGCCAGCAGCTTAGCCCCCGCGGGGGGTCTGCAAGAGACCCAGTACTTC | CASSLAPAGGLQETQYF
TRBJ1-1 | . | TRBV14 | TRBD1 | TGTGCCAGCAGCCAAGATCTCGGGACAGGGTGGACTGAAGCTTTCTTT | CASSQDLGTGWTEAFF
TRBJ2-3 | . | TRBV6-6 | . | TGTGCCAGCAAGAGTACAGATACGCAGTATTTT | CASKSTDTQYF
TRBJ2-5 | . | TRBV7-7 | . | TGTGCTAGCAGCCCAGGGCATCCAGAGACCCAGTACTTC | CASSPGHPETQYF
TRBJ1-3 | . | TRBV5-1 | TRBD1 | TGCGCCAGCAGCACTCCAGGACAGGGGGAAACTGGAAACACCATATATTTT | CASSTPGQGETGNTIYF
TRBJ2-1 | once | TRBV2 | TRBD2 | TGTGCCAGCAGTGGAAGCGGGAGGGCCATCGATGAGCAGTTCTTC | CASSGSGRAIDEQFF
TRBJ2-4 | . | TRBV7-9 | . | TGTGCCAGCAGCTTAGAGAGGATCTCTGACAAAAACATTCAGTACTTC | CASSLERISDKNIQYF
TRBJ2-1 | once | TRBV7-7 | . | TGTGCCAGCAGCCCCGACAGCGCGGAATACAATGAGCAGTTCTTC | CASSPDSAEYNEQFF
TRBJ1-1 | . | TRBV15 | . | TGTGCCACCAGTTGGGAGGCTACGAACACTGAAGCTTTCTTT | CATSWEATNTEAFF
TRBJ1-2 | few | TRBV19 | . | TGTGCCAGTAGCGACTATGGCTACACCTTC | CASSDYGYTF
TRBJ2-1 | once | TRBV28 | TRBD2 | TGTGCCAGCAGTATCGGACTAGCGGGAGGGGATGAGCAGTTCTTC | CASSIGLAGGDEQFF
TRBJ1-2 | . | TRBV18 | . | TGTGCCAGCTCAAGACAGACGGAGAACTATGGCTACACCTTC | CASSRQTENYGYTF
TRBJ1-1 | . | TRBV4-1 | . | TGCGCCAGCAGCCAAGGGTCAGGGCTTGAAGCTTTCTTT | CASSQGSGLEAFF
TRBJ2-3 | . | TRBV27 | TRBD2 | TGTGCCAGCGGGAAACTAGCGGGAACAGATACGCAGTATTTT | CASGKLAGTDTQYF
TRBJ2-2 | . | TRBV7-2 | TRBD2 | TGTGCCAGCAGCCATAGCGGGGGGCCCTTCACCGGGGAGCTGTTTTTT | CASSHSGGPFTGELFF
TRBJ2-5 | . | TRBV6-5 | TRBD2 | TGTGCCAGCAGTTACTCGAGCGGGGGGGCACCCGGGACCCAGTACTTC | CASSYSSGGAPGTQYF
TRBJ2-3 | . | TRBV5-1 | TRBD1 | TGCGCCAGCATCGACAGGGGTAGCACAGATACGCAGTATTTT | CASIDRGSTDTQYF
TRBJ2-3 | . | TRBV15 | TRBD2 | TGTGCCACCAGCAGCGGTTCTAGCGGTGGGGCAAGGGGTACGCAGTATTTT | CATSSGSSGGARGTQYF
TRBJ2-3 | . | TRBV7-9 | . | TGTGCCAGCAGCTTAGGAATGCGGGCAGATACGCAGTATTTT | CASSLGMRADTQYF
TRBJ2-1 | . | TRBV6-5 | . | TGTGCCAGCAGCTTTACAGGGTCCGGGTACAATGAGCAGTTCTTC | CASSFTGSGYNEQFF
TRBJ1-5 | . | TRBV2 | . | TGTGCCAGCAGGGGAGACAGCAATCAGCCCCAGCATTTT | CASRGDSNQPQHF
TRBJ2-7 | . | TRBV15 | TRBD2 | TGTGCCACCAGCTTTCCTCCGGGGGGGATTTACGAGCAGTACTTC | CATSFPPGGIYEQYF
TRBJ2-1 | . | TRBV7-2 | . | TGTGCCAGCACCCTATGGAATGAGCAGTTCTTC | CASTLWNEQFF
TRBJ1-2 | . | TRBV11-2 | . | TGTGCCAGCAGCCTCGGGACTTATGGCTACACCTTC | CASSLGTYGYTF
TRBJ1-1 | . | TRBV13 | TRBD1 | TGTGCCAGCGGTTGGGACAGGACGAACACTGAAGCTTTCTTT | CASGWDRTNTEAFF
TRBJ2-1 | . | TRBV28 | TRBD1 | TGTGCCAGCAGCCCTTGGACAGGGCCCTTACGCAATGAGCAGTTCTTC | CASSPWTGPLRNEQFF
TRBJ1-1 | . | TRBV9 | TRBD1 | TGTGCCAGCAGCCCAGGGACAGGGACCTTGATGAACACTGAAGCTTTCTTT | CASSPGTGTLMNTEAFF
TRBJ1-1 | . | TRBV7-9 | . | TGTGCCAGCAGCTTAGCCCGCAGGGGAAAAACTGAAGCTTTCTTT | CASSLARRGKTEAFF
TRBJ2-1 | . | TRBV5-4 | TRBD2 | TGTGCCAGCAGCTTGGTGGGCGGGGGGGCCTATGAGCAGTTCTTC | CASSLVGGGAYEQFF
TRBJ1-6 | . | TRBV11-2 | TRBD1 | TGTGCCAGCAGGCATCCGGGACAGGGAAATTCACCCCTCCACTTT | CASRHPGQGNSPLHF
TRBJ2-5 | . | TRBV6-5 | . | TGTGCCAGCAAAATGGGGCTGCTAGAGACCCAGTACTTC | CASKMGLLETQYF
TRBJ2-2 | . | TRBV10-1 | . | TGCGCCAGCAGTCTCGTGAACACCGGGGAGCTGTTTTTT | CASSLVNTGELFF
TRBJ2-1 | . | TRBV6-5 | TRBD2 | TGTGCCAGCAGTTACTCGGCGGGAGCGCGGAATGAGCAGTTCTTC | CASSYSAGARNEQFF
TRBJ1-1 | . | TRBV7-9 | TRBD1 | TGTGCCAGCAGCCCCCCCGACAGGGGAGCGACTGAAGCTTTCTTT | CASSPPDRGATEAFF
TRBJ2-5 | . | TRBV20-1 | . | TGCAGTGGGGACTCCCAAGAGACCCAGTACTTC | CSGDSQETQYF
TRBJ2-1 | . | TRBV6-5 | TRBD1 | TGTGCCAGCAGTTATGGGGGACAGGGGGCGAGGAATGAGCAGTTCTTC | CASSYGGQGARNEQFF
TRBJ2-7 | . | TRBV14 | TRBD1 | TGTGCCAGCAGCCAGGGGGACAGCTACGAGCAGTACTTC | CASSQGDSYEQYF
TRBJ1-6 | few | TRBV11-3 | . | TGTGCCAGCACCCTAAGCGGTTCCCATTCACCCCTCCACTTT | CASTLSGSHSPLHF
TRBJ2-5 | . | TRBV7-8 | TRBD2 | TGTGCCAGCTTTCCCTTGTGGGGGGGAGAGACCCAGTACTTC | CASFPLWGGETQYF